Below are 19 T cell receptor beta chains sequenced from a single sample in a study of OX40 agonist ivuxolimab in advanced cancers. The repertoire was sequenced with immunoSEQ multiplex PCR; TCRdb's copy has only in-frame clones and lacks some. This sample has under 90,000 clones, with approximately 95% found just once. The sequenced sample was CD4+ or CD8+ T cells sorted from blood, obtained in a trial of the OX40 agonist ivuxolimab. Receptor source: an adult with an advanced solid tumor such as melanoma, head and neck, liver or kidney cancer.

The rearrangement links TRBV5-1 to TRBJ2-1, with D possibly TRBD2 on 5 matching bases. Germline CDR1 reads SGHRS; CDR2 reads YFSETQ. The germline V and J ends were trimmed by 0 bases and 5 bases, with 12 bases remaining between them. This CDR3 is built from 15 residues. The CDR3 sequence is CASSLGTDPNNEQFF. CDR3 sequence (DNA): TGCGCCAGCAGCTTGGGGACTGATCCAAACAATGAGCAGTTCTTC. The full variable domain, completed using reference TRBV5-1 and TRBJ2-1, is KAGVTQTPRYLIKTRGQQVTLSCSPISGHRSVSWYQQTPGQGLQFLFEYFSETQRNKGNFPGRFSGRQFSNSRSEMNVSTLELGDSALYLCASSLGTDPNNEQFFGPGTRLTVL.

The chain combines TRBV18 with TRBJ2-7; 8 bases match TRBD1. The CDR3 spans 15 residues. Trimming removed 2 bases from V and 0 bases from J; junction bases left unmatched: 3. The V gene's germline CDR1 is KGHSH and CDR2 LQKENI. CDR3 nucleotides: TGTGCCAGCTCACCAGCCGGGACAGGCTCCTACGAGCAGTACTTC. Protein product: CASSPAGTGSYEQYF.

This clone was seen once. The J gene is TRBJ2-1, the V gene TRBV27; no clear D. The CDR3 runs 15 residues. Germline V gives CDR1 MNHEY, CDR2 SMNVEV (reference sequence). The ends were cut back, 0 bases at V and 8 bases at J, with 14 bases in the middle. For the CDR3, the DNA is TGTGCCAGCAGTTTATCTCGGCAGGCAATGGATGAGCAGTTCTTC. This gives the protein CASSLSRQAMDEQFF.

J is TRBJ2-2 and V is TRBV6-4; D is unclear. CDR1 MRHNA and CDR2 SNTAGT come from the germline V gene. This CDR3 is 11 amino acids long. Trimming cost V 3 bases and J 7 bases, with 3 bases left between them. CDR3 nucleotide sequence: TGTGCCAGCAGTGATGGCGGGGAGCTGTTTTTT. It codes for CASSDGGELFF.

The V and J genes are TRBV30 and TRBJ1-6; 8 bases line up with TRBD1. The CDR3 runs 15 residues. The ends lost 2 bases at V and 7 bases at J; junction bases unmatched: 7. The germline V gene has CDR1 GTSNPN and CDR2 SVGIG (reference sequence). This CDR3 is CAWSLDRVVNSPLHF. CDR3 DNA: TGTGCCTGGAGTCTGGACAGGGTAGTGAATTCACCCCTCCACTTT.

V and J are TRBV7-8 and TRBJ2-7, with D hard to call. The CDR3 length is 13 residues. Germline V gives CDR1 SGHVS, CDR2 FQNEAQ. Trimming shortened V by 1 base and J by 6 bases, and 10 bases separated the two germline ends. The CDR3 DNA reads TGTGCCAGCAGCTTAGGCCCGGGTGGCGAGCAGTACTTC. This gives the protein CASSLGPGGEQYF.

The genes are TRBV28 and TRBJ2-5; 10 bases map to TRBD1. The germline gives CDR1 MDHEN, CDR2 SYDVKM. The CDR3 is 16 residues long. V was clipped by 5 bases and J by 4 bases; unmatched bases: 10. The CDR3, as DNA: TGTGCCAGCAGTGTCCGGGGACAGGGGCCGGGAGAGACCCAGTACTTC. Translated, it gives CASSVRGQGPGETQYF.

The chain is built from TRBV30 and TRBJ2-3; D possibly matches TRBD1 or TRBD2 (5 bases each). The V and J ends lost 2 bases and 6 bases respectively, with 12 bases between them. The CDR3 is 13 amino acids. CDR1 and CDR2 (germline): GTSNPN, SVGIG (reference sequence). The CDR3 reads CAWSPGTVDTQYF. In DNA form, the CDR3 reads TGTGCCTGGAGTCCAGGGACCGTCGATACGCAGTATTTT.

This chain connects TRBV28 to TRBJ1-1; 7 nucleotides match TRBD1. With 6 bases clipped from V and 2 bases from J, the junction kept 6 bases outside the gene matches. Germline V gene data show CDR1 as MDHEN and CDR2 as SYDVKM. This CDR3 region has 14 residues. The CDR3 loop is CASRSSGGNTEAFF. CDR3 coding DNA: TGTGCCAGCAGATCGTCAGGGGGTAACACTGAAGCTTTCTTT.

The CDR3 bases are TGTGCCAGCAGCTTGCCGCCGACAGGGGAGATCTATGGCTACACCTTC. This translates into CASSLPPTGEIYGYTF. The chain recombines TRBV5-6 with TRBJ1-2; the match to TRBD1 covers 8 bases. The ends lost 1 base at V and 4 bases at J; junction bases unmatched: 9. Germline CDR1 and CDR2: SGHDT and YYEEEE. The CDR3 totals 16 residues.

The genes are TRBV6-6 and TRBJ1-5, with TRBD1 matching over 9 bases. CDR1 and CDR2 (germline): MNHNY, SVGAGI (reference sequence). Trimming removed 6 bases from V and 7 bases from J; junction bases left unmatched: 13. The CDR3 contains 16 residues. CDR3 residues: CASRSNPGQGMQPQHF. For the CDR3, the DNA is TGTGCCAGCAGGTCCAACCCGGGACAGGGTATGCAGCCCCAGCATTTT.

The chain employs TRBV7-3 and TRBJ1-2; 8 bases map to TRBD1. The CDR3 contains 13 residues. Trimming removed 2 bases from V and 7 bases from J; junction bases left unmatched: 3. CDR1 SGHTA and CDR2 FQGTGA come from the germline V gene. The DNA of the CDR3 is TGTGCCAGCAGCTTACAGGGGGCGACTGGCTACACCTTC. Translated, it gives CASSLQGATGYTF.

This clone has only one observation. The chain combines TRBV4-1 with TRBJ1-5; no firm D call. The CDR3 is 13 amino acids. Germline V gene sequence: CDR1 MGHRA, CDR2 YSYEKL. Trimming cost V 0 bases and J 6 bases, with 6 bases left between them. CDR3 in DNA: TGCGCCAGCAGCCAAGATGATCCTCAGCCCCAGCATTTT. Translating it yields CASSQDDPQPQHF.

Points on this clone: The same CDR3 can be traced to other DNA sequences in this sample. The rearrangement uses TRBV28 and TRBJ2-7; D gene ambiguous. V was trimmed by 4 bases and J by 2 bases, leaving 3 bases between them. This CDR3 contains 11 residues. The germline V gene encodes CDR1 MDHEN and CDR2 SYDVKM. The CDR3 reads CASSSPYEQYF. The CDR3 nucleotides read TGTGCCAGCAGTTCCCCCTACGAGCAGTACTTC.

V is TRBV28 and J is TRBJ2-3, with 10 bases aligning to TRBD2. The CDR3 totals 15 residues. Looked up from germline, CDR1 is MDHEN and CDR2 is SYDVKM. V was pared by 4 bases and J by 5 bases, with 6 bases of the junction left unmatched. The CDR3 region has the DNA TGTGCCAGCAGTTCAGCGGGAGGGGGTGAAGATACGCAGTATTTT. It is translated as CASSSAGGGEDTQYF.

CDR3 sequence (DNA): TGTGCCAGCAGCTTTCGGGACATGGGGGCCAACGTCCTGACTTTC. Residues: CASSFRDMGANVLTF. The chain uses TRBV5-4 and TRBJ2-6; D is possibly TRBD1 (6 bases). Trimming took 2 bases from V and 4 from J, leaving 10 bases between them. CDR1 SGHNT and CDR2 YYREEE come from the germline V gene (reference sequence). This CDR3 is 15 amino acids long. The variable domain in full, with the rest retrieved from reference TRBV5-4 and TRBJ2-6, is ETGVTQSPTHLIKTRGQQVTLRCSSQSGHNTVSWYQQALGQGPQFIFQYYREEENGRGNFPPRFSGLQFPNYSSELNVNALELDDSALYLCASSFRDMGANVLTFGAGSRLTVL.

This rearrangement joins TRBV6-6 to TRBJ2-7, with 7 bases that match TRBD1. The CDR3 has 16 residues. Germline-derived CDR1 and CDR2 are MNHNY and SVGAGI (reference sequence). The ends lost 6 bases at V and 0 bases at J; junction bases unmatched: 11. CDR3 bases: TGTGCCAGCAGCCAAGAAGACAGGGCGTCCTCCTACGAGCAGTACTTC. This encodes CASSQEDRASSYEQYF.

The chain joins TRBV18 to TRBJ1-2; maybe TRBD1 (6 bases). This CDR3 contains 17 residues. With 3 bases removed from V and 0 bases from J, the gap between germline ends came to 17 bases. Germline V gene sequence: CDR1 KGHSH, CDR2 LQKENI. CDR3 nucleotide sequence: TGTGCCAGCTCACCTACGACCGGGACATCAGCTAACTATGGCTACACCTTC. Protein sequence: CASSPTTGTSANYGYTF.

The J gene is TRBJ2-2, the V gene TRBV28; the match to TRBD2 covers 9 bases. The CDR3 is 15 amino acids. Germline values: CDR1 MDHEN, CDR2 SYDVKM. J gave up 4 bases and V 6 bases, and 6 bases lay outside the gene matches. CDR3 in amino acids: CASSSGTSSTGELFF. The CDR3 coding sequence is TGTGCCAGCAGCTCCGGGACTAGCTCCACCGGGGAGCTGTTTTTT.